The 16 T cell receptor beta chains given below trace back to one sample, sequenced in a study of beta chain features in type 1 diabetes. Expressed TCRB transcripts were sequenced, since all the RNA that had been isolated was reverse transcribed. Sequencing was performed with immunoSEQ multiplex PCR; in TCRdb, only in-frame clones are kept and a portion is missing. The sample includes 150,000 to 200,000 clones, more than 10% of them seen just once. Sequencing was performed on central memory CD4+ T cells from blood. The receptors derive from a woman under 30 in good health.

The table lists this clone with a few counts. V usage is TRBV19 and J usage is TRBJ2-6; D perhaps matches TRBD1 (6 bases). Germline V CDR1 and CDR2: LNHDA, SQIVND (reference sequence). V lost 5 bases and J lost 2, with 10 bases in between. This CDR3 is 15 amino acids long. CDR3 region: CASSPGQTGANVLTF. The CDR3 bases are TGTGCCAGTAGTCCTGGACAGACTGGGGCCAACGTCCTGACTTTC.

The chain uses TRBV30 and TRBJ2-1; weak D call: TRBD2 (6 bases). Trimming shortened V by 5 bases and J by 4 bases, and 9 bases separated the two germline ends. CDR3 size: 12 residues. Per the germline V gene, CDR1 is GTSNPN and CDR2 is SVGIG (reference sequence). CDR3 nucleotides: TGTGCCTGGGATAGCGGTTACAATGAGCAGTTCTTC. Its translation: CAWDSGYNEQFF. Filled out from reference TRBV30 and TRBJ2-1, the complete variable domain reads SQTIHQWPATLVQPVGSPLSLECTVEGTSNPNLYWYRQAAGRGLQLLFYSVGIGQISSEVPQNLSASRPQDRQFILSSKKLLLSDSGFYLCAWDSGYNEQFFGPGTRLTVL.

This clone was seen only a few times. The chain links TRBV4-1 to TRBJ2-1; D might be TRBD2 (7 bases). V was clipped by 4 bases and J by 6 bases, with 22 bases between them. This CDR3 has 17 residues. Germline loops: CDR1 MGHRA, CDR2 YSYEKL. CDR3 DNA: TGCGCCAGCAGCCGGACGTCGGGGGGCCGTGGGGTCAATGAGCAGTTCTTC. Protein sequence: CASSRTSGGRGVNEQFF.

The chain carries TRBV29-1 and TRBJ1-1, with a weak D call TRBD1 (5 bases). CDR3 length: 13 amino acids. V was shortened by 8 bases and J by 1 base, with 14 bases between the two germline ends. From germline, CDR1 is SQVTM and CDR2 ANQGSEA. This chain's CDR3 is CSTQLTANTEAFF. DNA for the CDR3: TGCAGCACCCAGCTGACAGCGAACACTGAAGCTTTCTTT.

This clone was recorded a few times. Other DNA variants within this sample encode the same CDR3. This chain joins TRBV19 and TRBJ2-5; 8 nucleotides match TRBD2. V lost 3 bases to trimming and J lost 0 bases; unmatched junction nucleotides: 3. This CDR3 is built from 15 residues. The V gene's germline CDR1 is LNHDA and CDR2 SQIVND (reference sequence). The CDR3 coding sequence is TGTGCCAGTAGTATTGGCGGGAGGTACCAAGAGACCCAGTACTTC. It translates to CASSIGGRYQETQYF.

In its sample, this clone was seen a few times. This chain joins TRBV25-1 and TRBJ2-3, with a tentative D call TRBD1 (6 bases). Between the trimmed V and J ends, which lost 2 bases and 1 base, there was a span of 16 bases. The CDR3 sequence is 17 residues long. CDR1 and CDR2 from the germline V gene are MGHDK and SYGVNS. CDR3 sequence (DNA): TGTGCCAGCAGTGAACACGGGACACTGCCTGGCACAGATACGCAGTATTTT. It yields the protein CASSEHGTLPGTDTQYF.

V and J are TRBV25-1 and TRBJ2-3; 11 bases map to TRBD2. Germline CDR1 reads MGHDK; CDR2 reads SYGVNS. This CDR3 is 17 amino acids long. The J segment lost 2 bases and the V segment lost 4 bases, leaving 8 bases of the junction unmatched. CDR3 region: CASSAGATSGATDTQYF. In nucleotides, the CDR3 is TGTGCCAGCAGTGCGGGGGCGACTAGCGGGGCCACAGATACGCAGTATTTT. Variable domain in full (rest from reference TRBV25-1 and TRBJ2-3): EADIYQTPRYLVIGTGKKITLECSQTMGHDKMYWYQQDPGMELHLIHYSYGVNSTEKGDLSSESTVSRIRTEHFPLTLESARPSHTSQYLCASSAGATSGATDTQYFGPGTRLTVL.

This clone was recorded a few times. The chain recombines TRBV4-3 with TRBJ1-2; 9 nucleotides align to TRBD1. This CDR3 spans 15 amino acids. V was clipped by 1 base and J by 4 bases; unmatched bases: 4. CDR1 LGHNA and CDR2 YSLEER come from the germline V gene. CDR3 sequence reads: CASSQGDRVGYGYTF. The DNA of the CDR3 is TGCGCCAGCAGCCAAGGGGACAGGGTTGGCTATGGCTACACCTTC.

This clone was found a few times. This chain connects TRBV9 to TRBJ2-1; TRBD2 agrees at 8 bases. CDR1 is SGDLS and CDR2 is YYNGEE in the germline V gene. After removal of 4 bases from V and 4 bases from J, the junction contained 10 bases not matched to a gene. CDR3 length: 16 amino acids. CDR3 residues: CASSSTLAVIYNEQFF. CDR3 DNA: TGTGCCAGCAGCTCCACACTAGCGGTGATATACAATGAGCAGTTCTTC.

This clone was picked up a small number of times. The chain joins TRBV5-1 to TRBJ2-7; D gene uncertain. Trimming shortened V by 2 bases and J by 3 bases, and 6 bases separated the two germline ends. Germline V gene lookup returns CDR1 SGHRS and CDR2 YFSETQ. The CDR3 is 12 amino acids. DNA for the CDR3: TGCGCCAGCAGCTTTAACGGCTACGAGCAGTACTTC. Its translation is CASSFNGYEQYF. Using reference TRBV5-1 and TRBJ2-7 for the parts outside the CDR3, the full variable domain is KAGVTQTPRYLIKTRGQQVTLSCSPISGHRSVSWYQQTPGQGLQFLFEYFSETQRNKGNFPGRFSGRQFSNSRSEMNVSTLELGDSALYLCASSFNGYEQYFGPGTRLTVT.

The rearrangement uses TRBV7-6 and TRBJ2-1, with TRBD1 matching over 10 bases. V was clipped by 4 bases and J by 1 base; unmatched bases: 19. The germline CDR1 and CDR2 sequences are SGHVS and FNYEAQ. The CDR3 runs to 21 residues. The CDR3 reads CASSYQLRDRGTSRSYNEQFF. The CDR3 DNA follows: TGTGCCAGCAGCTACCAGCTTCGGGACAGGGGTACTAGCCGGTCCTACAATGAGCAGTTCTTC.

This clone has a handful of counts. The genes are TRBV30 and TRBJ1-5, with 7 bases aligning to TRBD1. CDR1 and CDR2 (germline): GTSNPN, SVGIG (reference sequence). The V and J ends lost 3 bases and 0 bases, in that order; junction bases with no gene match: 5. The CDR3 totals 15 residues. DNA of the CDR3: TGTGCCTGGAGCCAAGGACAGGATAGCAATCAGCCCCAGCATTTT. Amino acid sequence: CAWSQGQDSNQPQHF.

Only a few counts were recorded for this clone. The chain combines TRBV5-6 with TRBJ1-5; D perhaps matches TRBD1 (5 bases). V dropped 0 bases and J dropped 4 bases, with 11 bases sitting between them. This CDR3 spans 15 amino acids. Germline V lookup: CDR1 SGHDT, CDR2 YYEEEE. In DNA, the CDR3 is TGTGCCAGCAGCTTGGAGATGGCAGGGAATCAGCCCCAGCATTTT. It specifies CASSLEMAGNQPQHF.

The gene calls are TRBV27 and TRBJ1-2, with D tentatively TRBD1 (5 bases). This CDR3 has 13 amino acids. Germline lookup yields CDR1 MNHEY and CDR2 SMNVEV (reference sequence). Between the trimmed V and J ends, which lost 8 bases and 7 bases, there was a span of 17 bases. Here the CDR3 reads CASPDGGVGGYTF. The CDR3, as DNA: TGTGCCAGCCCAGATGGAGGGGTAGGTGGCTACACCTTC.

The CDR3 region is CASSKPGTTSTDTQYF. CDR3 DNA: TGTGCCAGCAGCAAACCTGGGACAACAAGCACAGATACGCAGTATTTT. This chain links TRBV21-1 with TRBJ2-3; the D call in the table, TRBD1, was not verified against the DNA. TRBV21-1 is an annotated pseudogene. This CDR3 has 16 amino acids.

This rearrangement joins TRBV6-6 to TRBJ2-5; 11 bases line up with TRBD1. J was trimmed by 7 bases and V by 5 bases; bases with no gene match: 3. The CDR3 consists of 13 residues. Germline-derived CDR1 and CDR2 are MNHNY and SVGAGI (reference sequence). Written as DNA, the CDR3 is TGTGCCAGCAGTGGGACAGGGGGGGTGACCCAGTACTTC. Translation: CASSGTGGVTQYF.